The entry below gives a single T cell receptor beta chain sequence along with its context. An end of the junction does not agree with germline; a read error may underlie this. This entry comes from a study of vaccination and CD4 T cells after COVID-19. Study information: Both day-14 and day-161-to-241 post-vaccine samples exist for three convalescent patients.

Time point reported: late sampling 161 to 241 days after vaccination in a few convalescent patients. TCRdb reprocessed the PCR reads via MiXCR and lists one record per CDR3 protein. The data contain about 40,000 distinct CDR3 sequences, approximately 40% of them singletons. The receptor comes from a human donor who had recovered from COVID-19. This specimen consisted of CD4+ T cells from blood, obtained about 7 months after SARS-CoV-2 vaccination.

Here the CDR3 reads CASTPLGTGNTIYF. The CDR3 bases are TGTGCTAGCACCCCCCTTGGGACTGGAAACACCATATATTTT. The chain links TRBV7-7 to TRBJ1-3; no clear D gene. Germline CDR1 and CDR2: SSHAT and FNYEAQ (reference sequence). CDR3 length equals 14 residues.